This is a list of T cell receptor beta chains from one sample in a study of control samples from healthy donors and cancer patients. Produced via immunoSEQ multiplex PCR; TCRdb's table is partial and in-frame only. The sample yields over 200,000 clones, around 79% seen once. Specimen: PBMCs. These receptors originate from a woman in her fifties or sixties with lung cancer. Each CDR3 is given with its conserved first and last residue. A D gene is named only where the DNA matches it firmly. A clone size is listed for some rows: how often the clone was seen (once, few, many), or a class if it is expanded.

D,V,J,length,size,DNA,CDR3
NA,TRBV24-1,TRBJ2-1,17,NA,TGTGCCACCAGTGATTTTGGGGGGGCAGGGAGACGCAATGAGCAGTTCTTC,CATSDFGGAGRRNEQFF
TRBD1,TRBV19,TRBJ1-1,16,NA,TGTGCCAGTAGTATAGGGGTGGACAGGCGCCACACTGAAGCTTTCTTT,CASSIGVDRRHTEAFF
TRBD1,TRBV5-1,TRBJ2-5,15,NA,TGCGCCAGCAGCTTTGGGACAGGAGGGCAAGAGACCCAGTACTTC,CASSFGTGGQETQYF
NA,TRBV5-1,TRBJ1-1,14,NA,TGCGCCAGCAGCTTGGGACGGTCAGACACTGAAGCTTTCTTT,CASSLGRSDTEAFF
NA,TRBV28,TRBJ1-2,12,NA,TGTGCCAGCAGTCGAAGCTGGGGTGGCTACACCTTC,CASSRSWGGYTF
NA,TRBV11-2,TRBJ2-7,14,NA,TGTGCCAGCAGCTCCGGACAGTTTTCCTACGAGCAGTACTTC,CASSSGQFSYEQYF
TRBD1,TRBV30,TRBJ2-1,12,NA,TGTGCCTGGGACAGGGGGTTCAATGAGCAGTTCTTC,CAWDRGFNEQFF
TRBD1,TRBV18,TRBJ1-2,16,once,TGTGCCAGCTCACCGGGCCGGGACAGGGTTAACTATGGCTACACCTTC,CASSPGRDRVNYGYTF
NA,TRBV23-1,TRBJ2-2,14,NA,TGCGCCAGCAGTCCTGGGGGGGCTACCGGGGAGCTGTTTTTT,CASSPGGATGELFF
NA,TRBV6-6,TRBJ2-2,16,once,TGTGCCAGCAGTTCCTTAGGCGCGAGGAACACCGGGGAGCTGTTTTTT,CASSSLGARNTGELFF
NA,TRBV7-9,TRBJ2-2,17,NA,TGTGCCAGCAGCTTAGCGGTCCGGGGGTCCGGGATCGGGGAGCTGTTTTTT,CASSLAVRGSGIGELFF
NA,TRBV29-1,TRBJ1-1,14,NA,TGCAGCGTTGATTGGGTGACACAGGGCACTGAAGCTTTCTTT,CSVDWVTQGTEAFF
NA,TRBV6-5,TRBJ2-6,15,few,TGTGCCACCTATTTGGGGGCGACTGGGGCCAACGTCCTGACTTTC,CATYLGATGANVLTF
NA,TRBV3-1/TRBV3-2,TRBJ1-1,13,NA,TGTGCCAGCAGCCACAGGGACGGCACTGAAGCTTTCTTT,CASSHRDGTEAFF
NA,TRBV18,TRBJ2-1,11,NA,TGTGCCAGCTCCCAGGGCAATGAGCAGTTCTTC,CASSQGNEQFF
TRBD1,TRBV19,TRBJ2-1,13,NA,TGTGCCAGTAGGTCTCAGGGGGCGAATGAGCAGTTCTTC,CASRSQGANEQFF
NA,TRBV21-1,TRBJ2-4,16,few,TGTGTCGACCCCGAGACAGGGTTACTAGCCAAAAACATTCAGTACTTC,CVDPETGLLAKNIQYF
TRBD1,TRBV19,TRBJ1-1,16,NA,TGTGCCAGTAGTATCTGGACAGGGTCCCCGAACACTGAAGCTTTCTTT,CASSIWTGSPNTEAFF
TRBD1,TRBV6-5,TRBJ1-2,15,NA,TGTGCCAGCAGCCCACCCGGGACAGGAACCTATGGCTACACCTTC,CASSPPGTGTYGYTF
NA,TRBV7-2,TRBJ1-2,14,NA,TGTGCCAGCAGCTTAGGGTTCCTTTCCTATGGCTACACCTTC,CASSLGFLSYGYTF
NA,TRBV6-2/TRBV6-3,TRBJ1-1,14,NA,TGTGCCAGCAGTTACATTCACAGGAACACTGAAGCTTTCTTT,CASSYIHRNTEAFF
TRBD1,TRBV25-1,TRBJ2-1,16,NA,TGTGCCAGCAGTTCCTCGACGGGACAGGCCCTCGCCGAGCAGTTCTTC,CASSSSTGQALAEQFF
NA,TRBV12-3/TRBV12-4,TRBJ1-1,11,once,TGTGCCAGCAGTGAGGCAACTGAAGCTTTCTTT,CASSEATEAFF
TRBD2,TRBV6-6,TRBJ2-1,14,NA,TGTGCCAGCCTAGGACTAGCGGCCTACAATGAGCAGTTCTTC,CASLGLAAYNEQFF
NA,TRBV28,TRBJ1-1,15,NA,TGTGCCAGCATTCCACGATCCGGGTGGCAAACTGAAGCTTTCTTT,CASIPRSGWQTEAFF
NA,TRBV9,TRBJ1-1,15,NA,TGTGCCAGCAGCGTAGCCGCCTTGGGAGGGACTGAAGCTTTCTTT,CASSVAALGGTEAFF
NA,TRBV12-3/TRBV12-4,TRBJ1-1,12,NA,TGTGCCAGCAGTCTGACAGCACTTGAAGCTTTCTTT,CASSLTALEAFF
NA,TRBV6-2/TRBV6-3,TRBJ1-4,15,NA,TGTGCCAGCAGTTTCTATAGGGGAAATGCTGAAAAACTGTTTTTT,CASSFYRGNAEKLFF
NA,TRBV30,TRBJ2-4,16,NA,TGTGCCTGGGCCTTTCAAGGGGCTCCGGCCAAAAACATTCAGTACTTC,CAWAFQGAPAKNIQYF
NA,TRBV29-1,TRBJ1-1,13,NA,TGCAGCGTTGTAAGACAGACGAACACTGAAGCTTTCTTT,CSVVRQTNTEAFF
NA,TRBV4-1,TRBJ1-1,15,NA,TGCGCCAGCAGCCTACAACAGGTCGGGGACACTGAAGCTTTCTTT,CASSLQQVGDTEAFF
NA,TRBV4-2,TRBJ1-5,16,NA,TGTGCCAGCAGCCAAGATACCGGGCAGTTCAATCAGCCCCAGCATTTT,CASSQDTGQFNQPQHF